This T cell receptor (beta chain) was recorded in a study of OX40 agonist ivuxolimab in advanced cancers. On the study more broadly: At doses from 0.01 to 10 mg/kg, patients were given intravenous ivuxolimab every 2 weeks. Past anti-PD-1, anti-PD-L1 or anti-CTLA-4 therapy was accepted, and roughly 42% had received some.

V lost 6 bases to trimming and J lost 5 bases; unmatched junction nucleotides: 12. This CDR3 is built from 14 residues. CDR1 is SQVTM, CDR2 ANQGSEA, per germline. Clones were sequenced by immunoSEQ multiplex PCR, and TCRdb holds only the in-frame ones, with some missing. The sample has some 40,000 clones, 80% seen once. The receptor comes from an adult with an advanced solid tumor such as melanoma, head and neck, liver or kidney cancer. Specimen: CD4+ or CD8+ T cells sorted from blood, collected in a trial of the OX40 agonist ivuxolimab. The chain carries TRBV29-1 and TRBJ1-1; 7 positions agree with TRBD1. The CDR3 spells CSVLRGPGGTEAFF. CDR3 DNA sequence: TGCAGCGTCCTAAGGGGGCCAGGTGGGACTGAAGCTTTCTTT.